Listed here is a single TCR beta chain. This specimen comes from a study of blood T cell repertoires in COVID-19. Study in general: Researchers got acute and convalescent COVID-19 samples from the United States, Italy and Spain.

TCRdb keeps only in-frame clones here, not all; method: immunoSEQ multiplex PCR. The data hold around 200,000 clones, with around 80% observed a single time. This CDR3 contains 14 residues. V trimming: 4 bases; J trimming: 2 bases; junction bases outside the gene matches: 5. The germline gives CDR1 SGHNT, CDR2 YYREEE (reference sequence). The TCR sequence derives from a woman aged 70 to 79 with acute or convalescent COVID-19. The chain links TRBV5-4 to TRBJ2-5; 7 nucleotides agree with TRBD1. Sequencing used peripheral blood. CDR3 nucleotides: TGTGCCAGCAGCACCAGGGACAGACAAGAGACCCAGTACTTC. It specifies CASSTRDRQETQYF. Full variable domain (outside the CDR3, taken from reference TRBV5-4 and TRBJ2-5): ETGVTQSPTHLIKTRGQQVTLRCSSQSGHNTVSWYQQALGQGPQFIFQYYREEENGRGNFPPRFSGLQFPNYSSELNVNALELDDSALYLCASSTRDRQETQYFGPGTRLLVL.